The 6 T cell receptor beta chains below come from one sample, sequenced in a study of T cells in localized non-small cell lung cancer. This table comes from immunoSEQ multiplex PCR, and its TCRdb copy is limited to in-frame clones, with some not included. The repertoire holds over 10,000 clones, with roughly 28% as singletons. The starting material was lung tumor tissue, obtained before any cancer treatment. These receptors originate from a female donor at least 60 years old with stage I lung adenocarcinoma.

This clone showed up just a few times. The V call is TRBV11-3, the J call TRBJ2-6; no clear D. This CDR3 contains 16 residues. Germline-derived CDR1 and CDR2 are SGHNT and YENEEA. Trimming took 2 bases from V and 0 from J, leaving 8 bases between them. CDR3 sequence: CASSLTTLSGANVLTF. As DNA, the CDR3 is TGTGCCAGCAGCTTAACAACGCTCTCTGGGGCCAACGTCCTGACTTTC.

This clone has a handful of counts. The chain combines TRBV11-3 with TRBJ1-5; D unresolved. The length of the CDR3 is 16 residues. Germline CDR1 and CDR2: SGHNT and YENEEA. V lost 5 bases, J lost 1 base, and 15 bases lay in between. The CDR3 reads CASSPLTGWSNQPQHF. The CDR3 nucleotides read TGTGCCAGCAGCCCCCTGACTGGCTGGAGCAATCAGCCCCAGCATTTT.

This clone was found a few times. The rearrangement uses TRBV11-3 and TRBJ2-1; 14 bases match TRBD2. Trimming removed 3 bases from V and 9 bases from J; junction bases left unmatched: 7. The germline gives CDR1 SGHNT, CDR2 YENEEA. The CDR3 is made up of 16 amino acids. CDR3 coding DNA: TGTGCCAGCAGCTTGGGGACTAGCGGGAGAGCCGGTGAGCAGTTCTTC. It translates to CASSLGTSGRAGEQFF.

The CDR3 protein is CASSRDRGSYEQYF. For the CDR3, the DNA is TGTGCCAGCTCAAGGGACAGGGGCTCCTACGAGCAGTACTTC. This chain links TRBV18 with TRBJ2-7, with 10 bases matching TRBD1. Losses at the gene ends were 5 bases for V and 0 bases for J; bases not matched to a gene: 1. Germline V gives CDR1 KGHSH, CDR2 LQKENI. The CDR3 totals 14 residues.

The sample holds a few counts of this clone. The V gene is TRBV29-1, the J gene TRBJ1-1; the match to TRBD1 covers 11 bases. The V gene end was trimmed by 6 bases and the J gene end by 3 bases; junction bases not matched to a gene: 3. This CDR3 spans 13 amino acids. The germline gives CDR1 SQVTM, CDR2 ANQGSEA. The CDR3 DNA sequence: TGCAGCGTGGACAGGGGGCCGGACACTGAAGCTTTCTTT. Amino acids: CSVDRGPDTEAFF.

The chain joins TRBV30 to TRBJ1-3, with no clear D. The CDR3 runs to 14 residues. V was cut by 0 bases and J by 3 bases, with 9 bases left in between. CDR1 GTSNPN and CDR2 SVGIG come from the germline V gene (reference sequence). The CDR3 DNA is TGTGCCTGGAGTGTTGAGGGCTTTGGAAACACCATATATTTT. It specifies CAWSVEGFGNTIYF. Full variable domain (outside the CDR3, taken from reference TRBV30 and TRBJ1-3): SQTIHQWPATLVQPVGSPLSLECTVEGTSNPNLYWYRQAAGRGLQLLFYSVGIGQISSEVPQNLSASRPQDRQFILSSKKLLLSDSGFYLCAWSVEGFGNTIYFGEGSWLTVV.